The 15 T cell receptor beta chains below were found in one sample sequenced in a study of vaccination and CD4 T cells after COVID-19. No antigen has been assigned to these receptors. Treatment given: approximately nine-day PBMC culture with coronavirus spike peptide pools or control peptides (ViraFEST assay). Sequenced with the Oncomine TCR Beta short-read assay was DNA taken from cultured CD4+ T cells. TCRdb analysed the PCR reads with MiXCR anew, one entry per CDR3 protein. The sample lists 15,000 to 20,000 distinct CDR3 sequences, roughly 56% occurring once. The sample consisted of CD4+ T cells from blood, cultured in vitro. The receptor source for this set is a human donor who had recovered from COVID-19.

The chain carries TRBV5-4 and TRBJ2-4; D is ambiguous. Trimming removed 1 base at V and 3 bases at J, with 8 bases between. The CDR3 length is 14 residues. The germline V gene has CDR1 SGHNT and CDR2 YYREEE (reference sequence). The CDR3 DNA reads TGTGCCAGCAGCTTGTGGGTGAGCAAAAACATTCAGTACTTC. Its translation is CASSLWVSKNIQYF.

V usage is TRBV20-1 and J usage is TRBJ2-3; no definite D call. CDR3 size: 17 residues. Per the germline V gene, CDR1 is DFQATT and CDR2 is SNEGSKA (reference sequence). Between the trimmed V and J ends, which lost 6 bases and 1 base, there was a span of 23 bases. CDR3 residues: CSAESAMGLARTDTQYF. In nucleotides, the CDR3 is TGCAGTGCCGAAAGTGCAATGGGCCTCGCTCGCACAGATACGCAGTATTTT.

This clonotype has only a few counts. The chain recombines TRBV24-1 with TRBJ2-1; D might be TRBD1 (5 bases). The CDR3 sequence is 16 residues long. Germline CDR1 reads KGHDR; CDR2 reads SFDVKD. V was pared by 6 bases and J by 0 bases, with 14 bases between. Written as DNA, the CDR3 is TGTGCCACCAGTAAGTCAGGGCTCACCTCCTACAATGAGCAGTTCTTC. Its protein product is CATSKSGLTSYNEQFF.

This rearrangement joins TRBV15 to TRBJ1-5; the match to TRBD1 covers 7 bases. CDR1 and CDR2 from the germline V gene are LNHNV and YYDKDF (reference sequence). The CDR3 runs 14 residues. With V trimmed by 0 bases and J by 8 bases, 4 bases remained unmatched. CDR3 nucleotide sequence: TGTGCCACCAGCAGAGATCGAGGGGGCAAGCCCCAGCATTTT. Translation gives CATSRDRGGKPQHF.

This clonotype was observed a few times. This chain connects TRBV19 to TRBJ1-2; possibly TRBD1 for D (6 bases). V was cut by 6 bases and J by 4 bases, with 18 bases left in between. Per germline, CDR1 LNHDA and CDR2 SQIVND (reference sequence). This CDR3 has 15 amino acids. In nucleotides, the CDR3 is TGTGCCAGTAGGGGCAAGGACAGAGCCGCCTATGGCTACACCTTC. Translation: CASRGKDRAAYGYTF.

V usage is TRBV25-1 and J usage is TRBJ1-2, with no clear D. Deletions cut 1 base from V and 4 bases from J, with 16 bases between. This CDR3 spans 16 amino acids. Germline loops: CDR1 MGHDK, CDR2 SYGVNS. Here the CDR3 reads CASSESGRAGIYGYTF. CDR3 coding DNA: TGTGCCAGCAGTGAATCTGGCAGAGCGGGTATCTATGGCTACACCTTC.

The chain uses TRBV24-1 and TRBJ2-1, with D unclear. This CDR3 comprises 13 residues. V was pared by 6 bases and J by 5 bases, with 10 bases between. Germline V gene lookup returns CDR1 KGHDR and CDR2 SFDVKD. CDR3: CATSMLAHNEQFF. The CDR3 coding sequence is TGTGCCACCAGTATGTTAGCCCACAATGAGCAGTTCTTC.

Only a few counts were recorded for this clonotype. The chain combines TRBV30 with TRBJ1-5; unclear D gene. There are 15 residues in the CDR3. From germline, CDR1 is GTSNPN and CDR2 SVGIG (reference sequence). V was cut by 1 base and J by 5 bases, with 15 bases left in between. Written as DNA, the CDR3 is TGTGCCTGGAGTGAAGGGCAGCTTCTCCATCAGCCCCAGCATTTT. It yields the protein CAWSEGQLLHQPQHF.

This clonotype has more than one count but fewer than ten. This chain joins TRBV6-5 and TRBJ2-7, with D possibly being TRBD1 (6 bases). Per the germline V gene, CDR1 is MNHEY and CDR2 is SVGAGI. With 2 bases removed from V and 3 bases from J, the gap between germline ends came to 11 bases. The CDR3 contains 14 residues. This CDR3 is CASSYLTGDYEQYF. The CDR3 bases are TGTGCCAGCAGTTACCTGACAGGAGACTACGAGCAGTACTTC.

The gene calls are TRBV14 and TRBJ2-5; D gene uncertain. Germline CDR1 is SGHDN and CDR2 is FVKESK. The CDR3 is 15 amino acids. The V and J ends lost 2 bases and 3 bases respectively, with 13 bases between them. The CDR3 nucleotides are TGTGCCAGCAGCCAACTAAGAGCCTACGAAGAGACCCAGTACTTC. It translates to CASSQLRAYEETQYF.

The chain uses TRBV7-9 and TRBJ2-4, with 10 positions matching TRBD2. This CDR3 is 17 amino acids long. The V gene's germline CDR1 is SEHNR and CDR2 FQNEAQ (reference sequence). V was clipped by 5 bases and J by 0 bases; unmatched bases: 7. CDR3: CASSPKREGQAKNIQYF. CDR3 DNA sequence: TGTGCCAGCAGCCCTAAGCGGGAGGGCCAAGCCAAAAACATTCAGTACTTC.

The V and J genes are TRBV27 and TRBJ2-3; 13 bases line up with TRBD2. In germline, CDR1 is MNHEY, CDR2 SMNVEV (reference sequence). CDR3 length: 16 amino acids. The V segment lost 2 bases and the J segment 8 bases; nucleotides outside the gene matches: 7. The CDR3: CASSLKMTSGRTTQYF. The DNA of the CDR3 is TGTGCCAGCAGTTTAAAAATGACTAGCGGGAGGACTACGCAGTATTTT.

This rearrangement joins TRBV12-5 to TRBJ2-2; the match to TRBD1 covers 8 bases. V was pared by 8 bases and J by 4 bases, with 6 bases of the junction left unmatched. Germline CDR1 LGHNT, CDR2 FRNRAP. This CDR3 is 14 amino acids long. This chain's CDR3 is CASRTGGTTGELFF. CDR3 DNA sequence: TGTGCTAGTCGAACAGGGGGGACCACCGGGGAGCTGTTTTTT.

The CDR3 here is CASSPPTSGRAGEQYF. The CDR3 coding sequence is TGTGCCAGCTCACCACCAACTAGCGGGAGGGCCGGAGAGCAGTACTTC. The chain combines TRBV18 with TRBJ2-7; 13 positions match TRBD2. The CDR3 extends over 16 amino acids. Per the germline V gene, CDR1 is KGHSH and CDR2 is LQKENI. V lost 0 bases and J lost 7; bases outside the gene matches: 6.

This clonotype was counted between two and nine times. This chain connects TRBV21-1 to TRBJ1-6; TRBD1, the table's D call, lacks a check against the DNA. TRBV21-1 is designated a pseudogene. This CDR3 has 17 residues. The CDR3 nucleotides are TGTGCCAGCGGGGGGACAGGGAAGGCCTCCTATAATTCACCCCTCCACTTT. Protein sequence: CASGGTGKASYNSPLHF.